The clone carrying this TCR beta chain was detected ten times or more. The data belong to a study of T cell repertoires in cytomegalovirus infection. TCRdb called the reads again in MiXCR, with one record for every CDR3 protein. This sample has 560,000 or so distinct CDR3 sequences; about 15% occur once, and the top ten carry around 25%. Germline CDR1 and CDR2: SQVTM and ANQGSEA. The CDR3 extends over 14 amino acids. V gave up 5 bases and J gave up 0 bases, with 8 bases separating them. The receptor was derived from a human donor in good health (CMV status not recorded). Some clones in this sample may be carry-over from other donors' samples. The sample consisted of CD8+ T cells from PBMCs. The chain couples TRBV29-1 to TRBJ2-6; tentative D call: TRBD1 (6 bases). The CDR3 here is CSVSDSSGANVLTF. The CDR3 nucleotides read TGCAGCGTTTCGGACAGCTCTGGGGCCAACGTCCTGACTTTC.